The clone carrying this TCR beta chain was picked up many times. The antigen is not known. TCRdb used MiXCR to reprocess the RT-PCR reads, holding one entry per CDR3 protein. The sample shows 150,000 to 200,000 distinct CDR3 sequences, about 12% of them seen only once. These data come from a study of response to subunit inactivated influenza vaccine. General study results and limits: The authors suggested that few new T cells are recruited per seasonal influenza vaccination.

This sample was also put to use in a study of T cells expressing NK-cell markers. That investigation notes: For TCR beta, cDNA was produced by 5'RACE template switching with UMIs. Out of eight donors sequenced, seven tested HCMV-seropositive and the remaining one seronegative. Questions lingered over whether expanded NKG2C+ T cell clones were HCMV-specific.

Specimen: CD8+ T cells sorted from PBMCs, collected less than 13 days after vaccination. The receptor's source is a man aged 45 to 65 who received an inactivated influenza vaccine.

CDR3 in DNA: TGTGCCAGCAGCAAACCCCGGGACAGGGTGGAGGAGACCCAGTACTTC. Its translation is CASSKPRDRVEETQYF. This chain uses TRBV28 with TRBJ2-5, with TRBD1 matching over 9 bases. V was clipped by 6 bases and J by 5 bases; unmatched bases: 13. CDR1 and CDR2 (germline): MDHEN, SYDVKM. The CDR3 has 16 residues.